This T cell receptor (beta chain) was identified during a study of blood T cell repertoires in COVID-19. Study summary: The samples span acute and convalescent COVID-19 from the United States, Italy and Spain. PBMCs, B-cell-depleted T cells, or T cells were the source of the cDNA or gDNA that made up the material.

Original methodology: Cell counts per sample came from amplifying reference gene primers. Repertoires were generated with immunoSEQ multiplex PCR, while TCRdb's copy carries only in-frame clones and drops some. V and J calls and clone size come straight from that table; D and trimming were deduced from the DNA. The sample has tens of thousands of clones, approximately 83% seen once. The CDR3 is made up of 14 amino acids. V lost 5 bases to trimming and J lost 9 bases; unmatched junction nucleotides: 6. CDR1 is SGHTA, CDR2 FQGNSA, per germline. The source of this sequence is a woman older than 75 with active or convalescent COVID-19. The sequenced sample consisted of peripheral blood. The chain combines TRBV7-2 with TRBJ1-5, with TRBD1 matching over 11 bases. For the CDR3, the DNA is TGTGCCAGCAGCCCTGGGACAGGGGGTAGGCCCCAGCATTTT. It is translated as CASSPGTGGRPQHF.